This TCR beta chain was retrieved from a study of blood T cells in healthy people across ages. With a J-beta primer mix and a sample-barcoded 5' primer, a second PCR ran 7 to 11 cycles. From the 5' RACE reads, TCRdb called clonotypes with MiXCR, one entry per CDR3 protein. The data contain roughly 930,000 distinct CDR3 sequences, about 48% of them singletons. Source material: blood. The TCR was taken from a man younger than 45 in good health.

The CDR3 region has the DNA TGTGCCATCAGTTATACAGGGATTACCTTCGACGAGCAGTACTTC. Translating it yields CAISYTGITFDEQYF. The chain combines TRBV10-3 with TRBJ2-7; the D gene is possibly TRBD1 (6 bases). V was pared by 5 bases and J by 5 bases, with 19 bases between. Germline V lookup: CDR1 ENHRY, CDR2 SYGVKD. The CDR3 runs 15 residues.